The clone carrying this T cell receptor (beta chain) was counted a few times. Its antigen is as yet unknown. Healthy bone marrow donors made up the donor group. V was cut by 10 bases and J by 1 base, with 19 bases left in between. From germline, CDR1 is ENHRY and CDR2 SYGVKD. This CDR3 contains 15 residues. This sample is drawn from a study of cytomegalovirus exposure and HLA in healthy donors. In the study overall: The early release's HLA-typed donors yielded roughly 85 million unique TCRs. The study's findings and limits: Specificity for CMV antigens was confirmed in vitro for a few of the CMV-associated chains. A later analysis found TCR association rates differed by HLA locus, highest for DRB1 and lowest for HLA-C.

Primers for the PCR totalled 60 Vbeta and 13 Jbeta. Assay used: immunoSEQ multiplex PCR; TCRdb lists only in-frame clones, some missing. The sample shows 150,000 to 200,000 clones, around three quarters of them seen only once. The receptor was derived from a woman in her 50s in good health and CMV-seronegative. Sequenced: PBMCs. This sequence joins TRBV10-3 and TRBJ1-2, with D hard to call. CDR3 amino acids: CATNSGDRLNYGYTF. CDR3 bases: TGTGCCACCAACTCCGGAGACCGTCTTAACTATGGCTACACCTTC.